This record concerns one T cell receptor beta chain sequence. Its target is unknown. The data originate from a study of cytomegalovirus exposure and HLA in healthy donors. The CDR3 contains 15 residues. V lost 2 bases, J lost 10 bases, and 6 bases stayed unmatched. The germline CDR1 and CDR2 sequences are LGHNA and YSLEER. It was with 60 Vbeta and 13 Jbeta primers that the PCR ran. The protocol was immunoSEQ multiplex PCR, while the TCRdb copy is restricted to in-frame clones and leaves out a portion. The sample lists some 150,000 clones, roughly 80% seen once, with 3.5% in the top ten. The study's findings and limits: Later analysis placed DRB1 highest and HLA-C lowest in TCR association rates, which differed by HLA locus. From TCR beta sequences, most subjects' HLA-A and HLA-B alleles were reportedly predicted accurately. Indistinguishability led to the exclusion of some V segments, TRBV6-2 and TRBV6-3 included.

The chain has TRBV4-3 and TRBJ2-1; 12 positions match TRBD2. The specimen was PBMCs. The source is a human donor in good health. CDR3: CASSQTGLAGKEQFF. As DNA, the CDR3 is TGCGCCAGCAGCCAAACGGGACTAGCGGGCAAGGAGCAGTTCTTC.